This T cell receptor (beta chain) appears in the sequencing data of a study of OX40 agonist ivuxolimab in advanced cancers. General study results and limits: Some patients who did not respond also had low normalized T-cell clonal expansion.

Profiling relied on immunoSEQ multiplex PCR, and the TCRdb table lists in-frame clones only, not all of them. The table includes about 46,000 clones, more than 75% detected once. The V segment lost 5 bases and the J segment 3 bases; nucleotides outside the gene matches: 11. The germline V gene has CDR1 SEHNR and CDR2 FQNEAQ (reference sequence). This CDR3 is built from 16 residues. On this clone: Antigen unknown.

This chain links TRBV7-9 with TRBJ2-5, with 8 bases identical to TRBD1. Sequencing used CD4+ or CD8+ T cells sorted from blood, obtained in a trial of the OX40 agonist ivuxolimab. This TCR derives from an adult with an advanced solid tumor such as melanoma, head and neck, liver or kidney cancer. CDR3: CASSTRQGMDEETQYF. CDR3 DNA: TGTGCCAGCAGCACCCGACAGGGGATGGACGAAGAGACCCAGTACTTC. The complete variable domain, with remaining parts taken from reference TRBV7-9 and TRBJ2-5, reads DTGVSQNPRHKITKRGQNVTFRCDPISEHNRLYWYRQTLGQGPEFLTYFQNEAQLEKSRLLSDRFSAERPKGSFSTLEIQRTEQGDSAMYLCASSTRQGMDEETQYFGPGTRLLVL.